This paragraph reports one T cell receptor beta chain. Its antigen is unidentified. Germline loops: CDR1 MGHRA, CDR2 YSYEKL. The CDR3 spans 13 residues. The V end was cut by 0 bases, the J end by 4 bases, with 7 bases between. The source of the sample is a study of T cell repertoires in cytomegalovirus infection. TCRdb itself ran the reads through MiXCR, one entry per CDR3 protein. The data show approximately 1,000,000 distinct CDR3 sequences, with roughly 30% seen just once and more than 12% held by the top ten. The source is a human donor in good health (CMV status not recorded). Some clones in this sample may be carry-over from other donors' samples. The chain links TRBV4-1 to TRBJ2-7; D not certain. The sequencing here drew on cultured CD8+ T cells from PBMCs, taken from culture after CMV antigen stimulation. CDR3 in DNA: TGCGCCAGCAGCCAAGAGGTGGGGTACGAGCAGTACTTC. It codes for CASSQEVGYEQYF.